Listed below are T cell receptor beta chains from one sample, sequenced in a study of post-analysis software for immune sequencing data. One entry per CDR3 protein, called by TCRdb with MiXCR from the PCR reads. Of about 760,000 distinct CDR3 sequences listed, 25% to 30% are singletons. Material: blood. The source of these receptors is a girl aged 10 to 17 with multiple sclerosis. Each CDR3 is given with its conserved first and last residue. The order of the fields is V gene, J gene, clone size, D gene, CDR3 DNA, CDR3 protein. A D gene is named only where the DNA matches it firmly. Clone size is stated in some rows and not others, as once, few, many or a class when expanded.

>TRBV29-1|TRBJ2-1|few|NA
TGCAGCGTTGTCGCAGGGGGGAATGAGCAGTTCTTC
CSVVAGGNEQFF
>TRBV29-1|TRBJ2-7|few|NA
TGCAGCGTAGCGAAGACGGGCCTCTCCTACGAGCAGTACTTC
CSVAKTGLSYEQYF
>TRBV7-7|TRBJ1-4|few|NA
TGTGCTAGCAGCTTAGGTTCGGGCGAAAAACTGTTTTTT
CASSLGSGEKLFF
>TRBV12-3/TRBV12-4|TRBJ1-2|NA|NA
TGTGCCAGCAGTTTCAGCAACTATGGCTGCACCTTC
CASSFSNYGCTF
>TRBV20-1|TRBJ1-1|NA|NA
TGCAGTGCTAAGACGGGCCCAGGACGCACTGAAGCTTTCTTT
CSAKTGPGRTEAFF
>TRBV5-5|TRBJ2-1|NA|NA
TGTGCCGGCAGCGTTTGGGGGCGGAATGAGCAGTTCTTC
CAGSVWGRNEQFF
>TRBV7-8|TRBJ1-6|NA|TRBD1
TGTGCCAGCAGCCCTACGGGACAGCTAAATTCACCCCTCCACTTT
CASSPTGQLNSPLHF
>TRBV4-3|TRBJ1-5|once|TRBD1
TGCGCCAGCAGCCAAGGGACAGGGTTGGGGCAGCCCCAGCATTTT
CASSQGTGLGQPQHF
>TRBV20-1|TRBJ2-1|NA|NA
TGCAGTGCTAGACCTCAACGAGCGAGCTCCTACAATGAGCAGTTCTTC
CSARPQRASSYNEQFF
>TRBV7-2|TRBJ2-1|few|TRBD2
TGTGCCAGCAGCTTAGAAAGCGGGAGAGGAAATGAGCAGTTCTTC
CASSLESGRGNEQFF
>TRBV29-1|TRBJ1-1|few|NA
TGCAGCGTAGGGGACCCCCGGCCCACTGAAGCTTTCTTT
CSVGDPRPTEAFF
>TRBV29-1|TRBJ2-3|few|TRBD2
TGCAGCGTTGACGGGGTGGGGAGCGGGGTGTCAGATACGCAGTATTTT
CSVDGVGSGVSDTQYF
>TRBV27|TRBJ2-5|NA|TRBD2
TGTGCCAGCAGTTCGGGCCGACTAGCGGGGGCGGGGGAGACCCAGTACTTC
CASSSGRLAGAGETQYF
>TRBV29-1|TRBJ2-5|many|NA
TGCAGCGTTGTTTGGCAAGGGGAGACCCAGTACTTC
CSVVWQGETQYF
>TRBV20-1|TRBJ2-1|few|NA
TGCAGTGCTAGAACCCCCCCGGGCAATGAGCAGTTCTTC
CSARTPPGNEQFF
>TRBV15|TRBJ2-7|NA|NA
TGTGCCACCAGCAGAGGGACAGAGACCTACGAGCAGTACTTC
CATSRGTETYEQYF
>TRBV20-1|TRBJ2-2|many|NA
TGCAGTGCTAGAAATGGTCTTGAGCTGTTTTTT
CSARNGLELFF
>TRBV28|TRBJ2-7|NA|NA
TGTGCCAGCAGTCCCTTGTTTTGCGAGCAGTACTTC
CASSPLFCEQYF
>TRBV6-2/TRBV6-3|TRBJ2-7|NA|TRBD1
TGTGCCAGCAGGACCAGGACAGGGTCCTACGAGCAGTACTTC
CASRTRTGSYEQYF
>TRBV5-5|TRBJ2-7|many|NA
TGTGCCAGCAGCTTGTCGGCAGGGGGGCACGAGCAGTACTTC
CASSLSAGGHEQYF
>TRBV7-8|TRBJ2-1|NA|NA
TGTGCCAGCAGGGCCGGCTGGGGCTCCTACAATGAGCAGTTCTTC
CASRAGWGSYNEQFF
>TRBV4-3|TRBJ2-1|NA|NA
TGCGCCAGCAGCTTGACTCTAGTAGGCTACAATGAGCAGTTCTTC
CASSLTLVGYNEQFF
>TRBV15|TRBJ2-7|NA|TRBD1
TGTGCCACCAGCACCGACAGGGGAGGACTCGAGCAGTACTTC
CATSTDRGGLEQYF
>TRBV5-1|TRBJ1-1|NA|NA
TGCGCCAGCGCTACCCAAACAGGGCGGAGTGAAGCTTTCTTT
CASATQTGRSEAFF
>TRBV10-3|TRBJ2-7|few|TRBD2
TGTGCCATCAGTGATCAGGGAGGGGCCTACGAGCAGTACTTC
CAISDQGGAYEQYF
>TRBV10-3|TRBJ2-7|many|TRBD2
TGTGCCATCAGTCGGTGGGGGGGGGTGAGCTACGAGCAGTACTTC
CAISRWGGVSYEQYF
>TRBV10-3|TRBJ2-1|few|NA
TGTGCCATCAGGGATAGCCAGGGTGGCCCCAACAATGAGCAGTTCTTC
CAIRDSQGGPNNEQFF
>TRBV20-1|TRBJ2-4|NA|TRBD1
TGCAGTGCAAAGCGGACAGGTTTAGCCAAAAACATTCAGTACTTC
CSAKRTGLAKNIQYF
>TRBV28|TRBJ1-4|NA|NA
TGTGCCAGCAGTTTCCAAGACGCAACTAATGAAAAACTGTTTTTT
CASSFQDATNEKLFF
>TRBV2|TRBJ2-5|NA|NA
TGTGCCAGCAGCGCCGTCCCCCCCTCCAGCGGAGAGACCCAGTACTTC
CASSAVPPSSGETQYF